This T cell receptor (beta chain) was found in a study of shared clonotypes between healthy human individuals. Study outcomes and limitations: All-four-donor shared clonotypes had higher generation probabilities than non-shared clonotypes did. Sequencing depth was a factor that was expected to affect clonotype sharing among donors.

Libraries were prepared by immunoSEQ multiplex PCR; TCRdb keeps only in-frame clonotypes and omits some of them. The profile covers 2 million to 3 million clones, with roughly 93% appearing a single time and roughly 0.36% taken by the ten largest. The CDR3 extends over 16 amino acids. Per the germline V gene, CDR1 is SGHTA and CDR2 is FQGNSA. The ends were cut back, 3 bases at V and 2 bases at J, with 16 bases in the middle. This clone has a single count. Its antigen is currently unknown. This TCR was sampled from a man aged 18 to 29 in good health. Some clones in this sample may be carry-over from other donors' samples. The chain couples TRBV7-2 to TRBJ2-5, with D possibly being TRBD1 (5 bases). The sample was naive CD4+ T cells from PBMCs. Subset specified: CD45RA+ positively selected. The CDR3 nucleotides read TGTGCCAGCAGCTTGCCTGGGGCAGTACAGCAAGAGACCCAGTACTTC. This sequence encodes CASSLPGAVQQETQYF. The full variable domain, rest sourced from reference TRBV7-2 and TRBJ2-5, is GAGVSQSPSNKVTEKGKDVELRCDPISGHTALYWYRQSLGQGLEFLIYFQGNSAPDKSGLPSDRFSAERTGGSVSTLTIQRTQQEDSAVYLCASSLPGAVQQETQYFGPGTRLLVL.